A selection of T cell receptor beta chains follows, all from one sample in a study of blood T cell repertoires in COVID-19. Sequencing was performed with immunoSEQ multiplex PCR; in TCRdb, only in-frame clones are kept and a portion is missing. The sample records 250,000 to 400,000 clones, approximately 88% being singletons. Sample: peripheral blood. The receptors come from a woman aged 30 to 39 with COVID-19, enrolled during active disease. Both conserved end residues are part of each CDR3. Each record gives: clone size, D gene, V gene, J gene, CDR3 protein, CDR3 DNA. The D gene is left open where the match is weak. Clone sizes are given selectively: once, few, many, or a class where the clone is expanded.

clone size: .; D gene: TRBD1; V gene: TRBV24-1; J gene: TRBJ2-5; CDR3 protein: CATSPRQGVQETQYF; CDR3 DNA: TGTGCCACCAGTCCGAGGCAGGGGGTTCAAGAGACCCAGTACTTC
clone size: .; D gene: TRBD2; V gene: TRBV4-2; J gene: TRBJ2-1; CDR3 protein: CASSHGAGGRLEEQFF; CDR3 DNA: TGTGCCAGCAGCCATGGGGCGGGGGGGCGTTTGGAAGAGCAGTTCTTC
clone size: .; D gene: .; V gene: TRBV9; J gene: TRBJ1-3; CDR3 protein: CASSVGRAGNTIYF; CDR3 DNA: TGTGCCAGCAGCGTAGGGAGAGCGGGAAACACCATATATTTT
clone size: .; D gene: TRBD1; V gene: TRBV6-5; J gene: TRBJ1-5; CDR3 protein: CASSTRTGNQPQHF; CDR3 DNA: TGTGCCAGCAGTACACGGACAGGGAATCAGCCCCAGCATTTT
clone size: .; D gene: .; V gene: TRBV27; J gene: TRBJ1-2; CDR3 protein: CASSLSRTYDYGYTF; CDR3 DNA: TGTGCCAGCAGTTTAAGTAGGACTTATGACTATGGCTACACCTTC
clone size: .; D gene: TRBD2; V gene: TRBV3-1/TRBV3-2; J gene: TRBJ2-2; CDR3 protein: CASSQGTSGVGGGELFF; CDR3 DNA: TGTGCCAGCAGCCAAGGGACTAGCGGCGTGGGAGGCGGGGAGCTGTTTTTT
clone size: .; D gene: TRBD1; V gene: TRBV6-6; J gene: TRBJ1-5; CDR3 protein: CASSNSGQGVDQPQHF; CDR3 DNA: TGTGCCAGCAGTAACTCGGGACAGGGGGTCGATCAGCCCCAACATTTT
clone size: .; D gene: .; V gene: TRBV5-1; J gene: TRBJ1-6; CDR3 protein: CASSPTTFKGSPLHF; CDR3 DNA: TGCGCCAGCAGCCCGACGACATTTAAGGGGTCACCCCTCCACTTT
clone size: .; D gene: TRBD2; V gene: TRBV4-1; J gene: TRBJ2-1; CDR3 protein: CASSETSGYNEQFF; CDR3 DNA: TGCGCCAGCAGCGAGACTAGCGGGTACAATGAGCAGTTCTTC
clone size: once; D gene: TRBD2; V gene: TRBV7-3; J gene: TRBJ2-5; CDR3 protein: CASSLNPSGGRETQYF; CDR3 DNA: TGTGCCAGCAGCTTAAATCCTAGCGGGGGGAGGGAGACCCAGTACTTC
clone size: .; D gene: TRBD1; V gene: TRBV5-6; J gene: TRBJ2-7; CDR3 protein: CASSLAAGTGSHEQYF; CDR3 DNA: TGTGCCAGCAGCTTGGCGGCCGGGACAGGGAGCCACGAGCAGTACTTC
clone size: .; D gene: .; V gene: TRBV6-5; J gene: TRBJ1-4; CDR3 protein: CASSYGGLGEKLFF; CDR3 DNA: TGTGCCAGCAGTTACGGGGGGTTAGGTGAAAAACTGTTTTTT
clone size: once; D gene: .; V gene: TRBV6-5; J gene: TRBJ1-5; CDR3 protein: CASSYSPSQPQHF; CDR3 DNA: TGTGCCAGCAGTTACTCCCCTTCTCAGCCCCAGCATTTT
clone size: .; D gene: .; V gene: TRBV7-2; J gene: TRBJ1-6; CDR3 protein: CASSLVGGNSPLHF; CDR3 DNA: TGTGCCAGCAGCTTAGTGGGGGGTAATTCACCCCTCCACTTT
clone size: .; D gene: .; V gene: TRBV6-5; J gene: TRBJ1-1; CDR3 protein: CASSPRGGSKAFF; CDR3 DNA: TGTGCCAGCAGCCCAAGGGGGGGTTCTAAAGCTTTCTTT
clone size: .; D gene: TRBD1; V gene: TRBV6-5; J gene: TRBJ1-6; CDR3 protein: CASSYRGTGGNSPLHF; CDR3 DNA: TGTGCCAGCAGTTACAGGGGGACAGGGGGTAATTCACCCCTCCACTTT
clone size: .; D gene: TRBD2; V gene: TRBV25-1; J gene: TRBJ2-1; CDR3 protein: CASSDYGTSGVNEQFF; CDR3 DNA: TGTGCCAGCAGTGATTATGGGACTAGCGGGGTGAATGAGCAGTTCTTC
clone size: .; D gene: .; V gene: TRBV11-3; J gene: TRBJ2-1; CDR3 protein: CASSYREYNEQFF; CDR3 DNA: TGTGCCAGCAGCTACAGGGAATACAATGAGCAGTTCTTC
clone size: .; D gene: TRBD2; V gene: TRBV2; J gene: TRBJ2-1; CDR3 protein: CASSDPSGGHNEQFF; CDR3 DNA: TGTGCCAGCAGTGATCCTAGCGGGGGGCACAATGAGCAGTTCTTC
clone size: once; D gene: .; V gene: TRBV6-1; J gene: TRBJ1-1; CDR3 protein: CASSQGTQEAFF; CDR3 DNA: TGTGCCAGCAGTCAAGGGACTCAAGAAGCTTTCTTT
clone size: .; D gene: .; V gene: TRBV12-3/TRBV12-4; J gene: TRBJ2-5; CDR3 protein: CASGRDLSETQYF; CDR3 DNA: TGTGCCAGCGGCCGGGACTTGTCAGAGACCCAGTACTTC
clone size: .; D gene: TRBD1; V gene: TRBV2; J gene: TRBJ2-5; CDR3 protein: CAAQTRGETQYF; CDR3 DNA: TGTGCCGCCCAAACCAGGGGGGAGACCCAGTACTTC
clone size: many; D gene: TRBD1; V gene: TRBV6-4; J gene: TRBJ1-6; CDR3 protein: CASSDGTDNSPLHF; CDR3 DNA: TGTGCCAGCAGTGACGGGACAGATAATTCACCCCTCCACTTT
clone size: .; D gene: TRBD1; V gene: TRBV3-1/TRBV3-2; J gene: TRBJ1-2; CDR3 protein: CASSPTVGGGRYGYTF; CDR3 DNA: TGTGCCAGCAGCCCTACCGTAGGGGGCGGGCGCTATGGCTACACCTTC
clone size: .; D gene: .; V gene: TRBV3-1/TRBV3-2; J gene: TRBJ1-1; CDR3 protein: CASSPAAITEAFF; CDR3 DNA: TGTGCCAGCAGCCCTGCGGCCATCACTGAAGCTTTCTTT
clone size: .; D gene: .; V gene: TRBV24-1; J gene: TRBJ2-2; CDR3 protein: CATSESKNTGELFF; CDR3 DNA: TGTGCCACCAGTGAATCCAAAAACACCGGGGAGCTGTTTTTT
clone size: .; D gene: .; V gene: TRBV6-2/TRBV6-3; J gene: TRBJ2-1; CDR3 protein: CASSYMQATRFF; CDR3 DNA: TGTGCCAGCAGTTACATGCAGGCTACGAGGTTCTTC
clone size: .; D gene: .; V gene: TRBV9; J gene: TRBJ2-3; CDR3 protein: CASSVGLGTDTQYF; CDR3 DNA: TGTGCCAGCAGCGTAGGACTTGGCACAGATACGCAGTATTTT
clone size: once; D gene: TRBD2; V gene: TRBV7-8; J gene: TRBJ2-1; CDR3 protein: CASSPTRTSGGAVRDEQFF; CDR3 DNA: TGTGCCAGCAGCCCTACCCGGACTAGCGGGGGGGCGGTAAGGGATGAGCAGTTCTTC
clone size: .; D gene: TRBD1; V gene: TRBV7-2; J gene: TRBJ1-4; CDR3 protein: CASSLGQGDEKLFF; CDR3 DNA: TGTGCCAGCAGCTTAGGACAGGGTGATGAAAAACTGTTTTTT
clone size: .; D gene: .; V gene: TRBV6-5; J gene: TRBJ1-6; CDR3 protein: CASSYTRVANSPLHF; CDR3 DNA: TGTGCCAGCAGTTACACCAGGGTAGCTAATTCACCCCTCCACTTT
clone size: .; D gene: .; V gene: TRBV7-9; J gene: TRBJ1-2; CDR3 protein: CASSLVATTSNYGYTF; CDR3 DNA: TGTGCCAGCAGCTTAGTGGCAACCACCTCAAACTATGGCTACACCTTC
clone size: .; D gene: .; V gene: TRBV24-1; J gene: TRBJ2-2; CDR3 protein: CATSDWLRGSGELFF; CDR3 DNA: TGTGCCACCAGTGATTGGCTTAGGGGCTCCGGGGAGCTGTTTTTT
clone size: .; D gene: .; V gene: TRBV5-4; J gene: TRBJ2-7; CDR3 protein: CASSQRNSYEQYF; CDR3 DNA: TGTGCCAGCAGCCAAAGAAACAGCTACGAGCAGTACTTC
clone size: .; D gene: TRBD1; V gene: TRBV7-9; J gene: TRBJ1-4; CDR3 protein: CASSPDRVNEKLFF; CDR3 DNA: TGTGCCAGCAGCCCAGACAGGGTCAATGAAAAACTGTTTTTT
clone size: .; D gene: TRBD1; V gene: TRBV3-1/TRBV3-2; J gene: TRBJ1-5; CDR3 protein: CASSQGRTGGDWSNQPQHF; CDR3 DNA: TGTGCCAGCAGCCAAGGTCGGACAGGGGGCGATTGGAGCAATCAGCCCCAGCATTTT
clone size: .; D gene: TRBD1; V gene: TRBV5-1; J gene: TRBJ2-3; CDR3 protein: CASSWTGATDTQYF; CDR3 DNA: TGCGCCAGCAGCTGGACAGGGGCCACAGATACGCAGTATTTT
clone size: .; D gene: TRBD2; V gene: TRBV5-1; J gene: TRBJ2-7; CDR3 protein: CASSYQWGGKDEQYF; CDR3 DNA: TGCGCCAGCAGCTATCAGTGGGGAGGGAAGGACGAGCAGTACTTC
clone size: .; D gene: .; V gene: TRBV3-1/TRBV3-2; J gene: TRBJ1-1; CDR3 protein: CASSQRAGTEAFF; CDR3 DNA: TGTGCCAGCAGCCAAAGAGCAGGCACTGAAGCTTTCTTT
clone size: .; D gene: .; V gene: TRBV6-2/TRBV6-3; J gene: TRBJ2-7; CDR3 protein: CASSYSGSQPEQYF; CDR3 DNA: TGTGCCAGCAGTTACTCTGGCTCTCAACCAGAGCAGTACTTC
clone size: .; D gene: .; V gene: TRBV5-8; J gene: TRBJ2-5; CDR3 protein: CASSLVRGVFETQYF; CDR3 DNA: TGTGCCAGCAGCTTGGTCCGGGGTGTTTTTGAGACCCAGTACTTC
clone size: .; D gene: TRBD1; V gene: TRBV7-2; J gene: TRBJ1-5; CDR3 protein: CASSLRGGQGWQPQHF; CDR3 DNA: TGTGCCAGCAGCTTACGAGGTGGACAGGGGTGGCAGCCCCAGCATTTT
clone size: .; D gene: .; V gene: TRBV3-1/TRBV3-2; J gene: TRBJ1-1; CDR3 protein: CASSQGGVAGPEAFF; CDR3 DNA: TGTGCCAGCAGCCAGGGCGGGGTGGCGGGTCCTGAAGCTTTCTTT
clone size: .; D gene: TRBD1; V gene: TRBV6-4; J gene: TRBJ1-5; CDR3 protein: CARHRGRRNQPQHF; CDR3 DNA: TGTGCCAGGCACAGGGGGCGCCGCAATCAGCCCCAGCATTTT
clone size: .; D gene: .; V gene: TRBV2; J gene: TRBJ1-1; CDR3 protein: CASSVGGPRYTEAFF; CDR3 DNA: TGTGCCAGCAGTGTGGGCGGGCCTCGTTACACTGAAGCTTTCTTT
clone size: .; D gene: .; V gene: TRBV7-9; J gene: TRBJ1-6; CDR3 protein: CASSSTGPVSPLHF; CDR3 DNA: TGTGCCAGCAGCTCCACAGGCCCCGTTTCACCCCTCCACTTT
clone size: .; D gene: .; V gene: TRBV27; J gene: TRBJ1-2; CDR3 protein: CASSLAGESRSYGYTF; CDR3 DNA: TGTGCCAGCAGTTTAGCAGGGGAGTCACGCAGCTATGGCTACACCTTC
clone size: .; D gene: .; V gene: TRBV10-1; J gene: TRBJ1-6; CDR3 protein: CASREASPLHF; CDR3 DNA: TGCGCCAGCAGAGAAGCTTCACCCCTCCACTTT
clone size: few; D gene: .; V gene: TRBV7-8; J gene: TRBJ1-1; CDR3 protein: CASSLMRGGLTEAFF; CDR3 DNA: TGTGCCAGCAGCCTCATGAGGGGAGGCCTCACTGAAGCTTTCTTT
clone size: .; D gene: TRBD1; V gene: TRBV4-2; J gene: TRBJ2-2; CDR3 protein: CASSRGTGAKGELFF; CDR3 DNA: TGTGCCAGCAGCCGGGGGACAGGGGCTAAGGGGGAGCTGTTTTTT
clone size: once; D gene: TRBD1; V gene: TRBV18; J gene: TRBJ1-3; CDR3 protein: CASSRDSRRNTIYF; CDR3 DNA: TGTGCCAGCTCAAGGGACAGCCGAAGAAACACCATATATTTT
clone size: .; D gene: TRBD2; V gene: TRBV11-1; J gene: TRBJ2-1; CDR3 protein: CASSLDSGGPYNEQFF; CDR3 DNA: TGTGCCAGCAGCTTGGATAGCGGGGGGCCCTACAATGAGCAGTTCTTC
clone size: .; D gene: .; V gene: TRBV6-1; J gene: TRBJ1-3; CDR3 protein: CASSEGLGARGNTIYF; CDR3 DNA: TGTGCCAGCAGTGAAGGTTTGGGGGCTCGTGGAAACACCATATATTTT